This passage covers 30 T cell receptor beta chains from one sample sequenced in a study of blood T cell repertoires in COVID-19. Using immunoSEQ multiplex PCR, the repertoire was profiled, and TCRdb retains in-frame clones only, with some absent. The sample contains approximately 490,000 clones, approximately 90% of which appear only once. The sample consisted of PBMCs or T cells enriched from blood (not recorded which). The origin of the receptors is a woman in her sixties or seventies who had recovered from COVID-19.

CDR3: CASSQELAGREQFF. CDR3 nucleotides: TGTGCCAGCAGCCAAGAATTAGCGGGGAGGGAGCAGTTCTTC. The chain couples TRBV3-1 (or the pseudogene TRBV3-2) to TRBJ2-1, with 8 bases aligning to TRBD2. With 0 bases clipped from V and 10 bases from J, the junction kept 5 bases outside the gene matches. There are 14 residues in the CDR3. The germline gives CDR1 LGHDT, CDR2 YNNKEL (reference sequence).

V is TRBV4-1 and J is TRBJ1-5; TRBD1 might be the D (6 bases). Per the germline V gene, CDR1 is MGHRA and CDR2 is YSYEKL. V was trimmed by 0 bases and J by 8 bases, leaving 11 bases between them. The CDR3 length is 14 residues. CDR3 region: CASSQETGLEPQHF. The CDR3 DNA is TGCGCCAGCAGCCAAGAAACAGGGTTGGAGCCCCAGCATTTT.

The V and J genes are TRBV28 and TRBJ2-7, with 7 bases matching TRBD2. This CDR3 has 14 residues. V trimming: 4 bases; J trimming: 3 bases; junction bases outside the gene matches: 6. CDR1 is MDHEN, CDR2 SYDVKM, per germline. The CDR3 region has the DNA TGTGCCAGCAGTTGGGGGGGAGGGTTCTACGAGCAGTACTTC. Amino acid sequence: CASSWGGGFYEQYF.

This clone has only a few counts. The J gene is TRBJ1-5, the V gene TRBV2, with a tentative D call TRBD1 (6 bases). Deletions cut 0 bases from V and 0 bases from J, with 18 bases between. The CDR3 has 19 residues. The germline gives CDR1 SNHLY, CDR2 FYNNEI. The CDR3 loop reads CASSEAGAGPEYSNQPQHF. The CDR3, as DNA: TGTGCCAGCAGTGAAGCGGGGGCAGGACCGGAATATAGCAATCAGCCCCAGCATTTT. The whole variable domain, filled in from reference TRBV2 and TRBJ1-5, reads EPEVTQTPSHQVTQMGQEVILRCVPISNHLYFYWYRQILGQKVEFLVSFYNNEISEKSEIFDDQFSVERPDGSNFTLKIRSTKLEDSAMYFCASSEAGAGPEYSNQPQHFGDGTRLSIL.

The V call is TRBV3-1 (or the pseudogene TRBV3-2), the J call TRBJ1-1, with a possible D match to TRBD1 (6 bases). There are 14 residues in the CDR3. Germline values: CDR1 LGHDT, CDR2 YNNKEL (reference sequence). V lost 4 bases and J lost 4, with 13 bases in between. CDR3 region: CASSPDRFFTEAFF. The CDR3 DNA reads as TGTGCCAGCAGCCCTGACAGGTTTTTCACTGAAGCTTTCTTT.

This clone has just a few counts. The CDR3 sequence is CASSHAGGYEQYF. The CDR3 DNA follows: TGTGCCAGCAGCCACGCTGGGGGGTACGAGCAGTACTTC. The J gene is TRBJ2-7, the V gene TRBV7-9, with D possibly being TRBD2 (6 bases). V shed 5 bases and J shed 4 bases, with 12 bases lying between them. Germline V gives CDR1 SEHNR, CDR2 FQNEAQ (reference sequence). This CDR3 comprises 13 residues. Full variable domain (rest looked up from reference TRBV7-9 and TRBJ2-7): DTGVSQNPRHKITKRGQNVTFRCDPISEHNRLYWYRQTLGQGPEFLTYFQNEAQLEKSRLLSDRFSAERPKGSFSTLEIQRTEQGDSAMYLCASSHAGGYEQYFGPGTRLTVT.

The chain uses TRBV10-2 and TRBJ2-3, with TRBD2 as a possible D gene (6 bases). CDR1 WSHSY and CDR2 SAAADI come from the germline V gene. The CDR3 contains 12 residues. Between the trimmed V and J ends, which lost 3 bases and 6 bases, there was a span of 7 bases. CDR3 in DNA: TGCGCCAGCAGTGATGGAGGGGATACGCAGTATTTT. It encodes CASSDGGDTQYF.

The chain employs TRBV11-3 and TRBJ2-3; the match to TRBD2 covers 12 bases. This CDR3 comprises 17 residues. V shed 5 bases and J 6 bases; nucleotides not matched to a gene: 12. Germline V gene lookup returns CDR1 SGHNT and CDR2 YENEEA. The CDR3, as DNA: TGTGCCAGCAGCCCCGGACTAGCGGGGCAACTTGGGGATACGCAGTATTTT. This gives the protein CASSPGLAGQLGDTQYF.

This chain joins TRBV3-1 (or the pseudogene TRBV3-2) and TRBJ2-7; TRBD2 might be the D (6 bases). V was pared by 4 bases and J by 4 bases, with 11 bases between. From germline, CDR1 is LGHDT and CDR2 YNNKEL (reference sequence). The CDR3 length is 13 residues. This CDR3 is CASSPGTYYEQYF. CDR3 nucleotides: TGTGCCAGCAGCCCCGGGACTTATTACGAGCAGTACTTC.

This clone appeared once. This sequence joins TRBV6-6 and TRBJ1-2; 7 bases are shared with TRBD1. Germline CDR1 reads MNHNY; CDR2 reads SVGAGI (reference sequence). The CDR3 spans 16 residues. V dropped 0 bases and J dropped 7; count of bases not matched to a gene: 11. The CDR3 loop reads CASSYSKPRQGAGYTF. DNA for the CDR3: TGTGCCAGCAGTTACTCCAAACCCCGACAGGGTGCTGGCTACACCTTC.

This chain connects TRBV10-2 to TRBJ1-3; 8 positions agree with TRBD1. Germline V gene data show CDR1 as WSHSY and CDR2 as SAAADI. The CDR3 is made up of 15 amino acids. Trimming removed 10 bases from V and 4 bases from J; junction bases left unmatched: 12. DNA for the CDR3: TGCGCCACCGAGCGGGAACAGGGGGGAGGAAACACCATATATTTT. This sequence encodes CATEREQGGGNTIYF.

The rearrangement uses TRBV3-1 (or the pseudogene TRBV3-2) and TRBJ1-6, with 10 positions matching TRBD1. Unmatched junction bases numbered 1, after V lost 1 base and J lost 7 bases. Germline lookup yields CDR1 LGHDT and CDR2 YNNKEL (reference sequence). The CDR3 spans 15 residues. The CDR3 DNA is TGTGCCAGCAGCCAAGGGGACAGGGGAAATTCACCCCTCCACTTT. It yields the protein CASSQGDRGNSPLHF.

The J gene is TRBJ2-2, the V gene TRBV4-1, with no clear D. V was cut by 1 base and J by 0 bases, with 12 bases left in between. Germline V gene sequence: CDR1 MGHRA, CDR2 YSYEKL. The CDR3 consists of 17 residues. The CDR3 DNA follows: TGCGCCAGCAGCCAAGTAGGCAGCGAACCGAACACCGGGGAGCTGTTTTTT. Residues: CASSQVGSEPNTGELFF.

This clone appeared once. This sequence joins TRBV6-5 and TRBJ1-2; maybe TRBD1 (6 bases). Deletions cut 6 bases from V and 8 bases from J, with 13 bases between. Germline lookup yields CDR1 MNHEY and CDR2 SVGAGI. The CDR3 totals 12 residues. The CDR3 here is CASSLQGGGYTF. The DNA of the CDR3 is TGTGCCAGCAGCCTACAGGGTGGAGGCTACACCTTC.

This sequence joins TRBV6-5 and TRBJ1-5, with 8 nucleotides matching TRBD1. The CDR3 contains 14 residues. V lost 6 bases and J lost 0; bases outside the gene matches: 1. CDR1 is MNHEY, CDR2 SVGAGI, per germline. Here the CDR3 DNA reads TGTGCCAGCAGACAGGGGGGTAGCAATCAGCCCCAGCATTTT. Translation: CASRQGGSNQPQHF.

This clone was seen only once. The V call is TRBV14, the J call TRBJ1-5, with D perhaps TRBD1 (5 bases). This CDR3 is built from 15 residues. From germline, CDR1 is SGHDN and CDR2 FVKESK. With 1 base removed from V and 0 bases from J, the gap between germline ends came to 7 bases. CDR3 sequence reads: CASSQVGHSNQPQHF. CDR3 sequence (DNA): TGTGCCAGCAGCCAAGTCGGACATAGCAATCAGCCCCAGCATTTT.

The rearrangement joins TRBV5-6 to TRBJ1-1; tentative D call: TRBD1 (6 bases). Between the trimmed V and J ends, which lost 0 bases and 10 bases, there was a span of 10 bases. Germline V lookup: CDR1 SGHDT, CDR2 YYEEEE. The CDR3 totals 12 residues. CDR3 protein: CASSLDRAGAFF. CDR3 bases: TGTGCCAGCAGCTTGGACAGGGCGGGAGCTTTCTTT.

The chain employs TRBV5-1 and TRBJ1-4, with a tentative D call TRBD1 (5 bases). The CDR3 covers 15 residues. V lost 3 bases to trimming and J lost 7 bases, with 16 bases between them. CDR1 is SGHRS and CDR2 is YFSETQ in the germline V gene. The CDR3 sequence is CASSWGGGVPEKLFF. The CDR3, as DNA: TGCGCCAGCAGCTGGGGGGGTGGAGTCCCTGAAAAACTGTTTTTT.

The table lists this clone with a few counts. The chain recombines TRBV27 with TRBJ1-5, with D possibly matching TRBD1 (6 bases). The CDR3 totals 15 residues. CDR1 is MNHEY, CDR2 SMNVEV, per germline (reference sequence). With 6 bases removed from V and 1 base from J, the gap between germline ends came to 13 bases. The CDR3 DNA follows: TGTGCCAGCAGGGAGGACAGTATAAGCAATCAGCCCCAGCATTTT. Its protein is CASREDSISNQPQHF.

The chain employs TRBV6-5 and TRBJ1-2; tentatively, D is TRBD1 (5 bases). There are 14 residues in the CDR3. CDR1 is MNHEY, CDR2 SVGAGI, per germline. V shed 6 bases and J shed 0 bases, with 11 bases lying between them. The CDR3 spells CASSAGSTNYGYTF. The CDR3, as DNA: TGTGCCAGCAGCGCAGGGTCGACTAACTATGGCTACACCTTC.

The chain combines TRBV5-8 with TRBJ1-4; D is unresolved. The V gene lost 1 base and the J gene lost 2 bases, with 15 bases spanning the gap. There are 17 residues in the CDR3. The germline CDR1 and CDR2 sequences are SGHTS and YDEGEE. The CDR3 nucleotides read TGTGCCAGCAGCTTGCGAGGGCGGGCTTGGACTAATGAAAAACTGTTTTTT. This sequence encodes CASSLRGRAWTNEKLFF.

The chain joins TRBV4-1 to TRBJ2-3; D is perhaps TRBD1 (5 bases). Looked up from germline, CDR1 is MGHRA and CDR2 is YSYEKL. V shed 1 base and J shed 3 bases, with 14 bases lying between them. This CDR3 has 16 residues. CDR3 DNA sequence: TGCGCCAGCAGCCAAGGGACACTGACATTAACAGATACGCAGTATTTT. It translates to CASSQGTLTLTDTQYF.

V gene TRBV27 combines with J gene TRBJ1-1; D remains ambiguous. From germline, CDR1 is MNHEY and CDR2 SMNVEV (reference sequence). The CDR3 runs to 14 residues. The V end lost 2 bases, the J end lost 4 bases, and 11 bases lay between the germline ends. The CDR3 nucleotides read TGTGCCAGCAGTTTAAAAATCGGTCCCACTGAAGCTTTCTTT. This encodes CASSLKIGPTEAFF.

This clone was seen a few times. The V gene is TRBV3-1 (or the pseudogene TRBV3-2), the J gene TRBJ2-7; D is possibly TRBD2 (6 bases). Trimming cost V 8 bases and J 3 bases, with 11 bases left between them. The CDR3 runs 12 residues. Germline values: CDR1 LGHDT, CDR2 YNNKEL (reference sequence). CDR3 DNA: TGTGCCAGCGAGGGACTGGGCTACGAGCAGTACTTC. Translating gives CASEGLGYEQYF.

This sequence joins TRBV3-1 (or the pseudogene TRBV3-2) and TRBJ2-5; D unclear. This CDR3 spans 16 amino acids. Germline loops: CDR1 LGHDT, CDR2 YNNKEL (reference sequence). With 1 base removed from V and 0 bases from J, the gap between germline ends came to 12 bases. The CDR3 reads CASSQALWAYQETQYF. The CDR3 bases are TGTGCCAGCAGCCAAGCCCTGTGGGCGTACCAAGAGACCCAGTACTTC.

CDR3 protein: CATLPGRGQGNEKLFF. Written as DNA, the CDR3 is TGTGCCACCCTCCCTGGCAGGGGGCAGGGTAATGAAAAACTGTTTTTT. The chain is built from TRBV19 and TRBJ1-4; 8 bases align to TRBD1. The CDR3 contains 16 residues. Germline V CDR1 and CDR2: LNHDA, SQIVND (reference sequence). Trimming cost V 10 bases and J 4 bases; bases outside gene matches: 14.

The chain recombines TRBV2 with TRBJ2-7; D remains unclear. Deletions cut 3 bases from V and 4 bases from J, with 7 bases between. This CDR3 has 12 residues. Germline-derived CDR1 and CDR2 are SNHLY and FYNNEI. CDR3 coding DNA: TGTGCCAGCAGTGAGACAAAATACGAGCAGTACTTC. Translating gives CASSETKYEQYF. Full variable domain (rest looked up from reference TRBV2 and TRBJ2-7): EPEVTQTPSHQVTQMGQEVILRCVPISNHLYFYWYRQILGQKVEFLVSFYNNEISEKSEIFDDQFSVERPDGSNFTLKIRSTKLEDSAMYFCASSETKYEQYFGPGTRLTVT.

This clone has only one observation. This chain uses TRBV4-2 with TRBJ1-6; D not resolved. Germline-derived CDR1 and CDR2 are LGHNA and YNFKEQ. CDR3 length equals 15 residues. The V end lost 0 bases, the J end lost 8 bases, and 11 bases lay between the germline ends. The CDR3 bases are TGTGCCAGCAGCCAAGATCCAGGCTTGGATTCACCCCTCCACTTT. Translating gives CASSQDPGLDSPLHF.

The CDR3 bases are TGTGCCAGCAGTTACTCCGGGAGTTCAGGAAACACCATATATTTT. Its protein product is CASSYSGSSGNTIYF. The V call is TRBV6-5, the J call TRBJ1-3, with D hard to call. V lost 0 bases and J 4 bases, leaving 10 bases between the germline ends. Germline assignment: CDR1 MNHEY and CDR2 SVGAGI. The CDR3 consists of 15 residues.

As DNA, the CDR3 is TGCAGCGTTGAAAAGGGGACCTACGAGCAGTACTTC. As protein: CSVEKGTYEQYF. This chain uses TRBV29-1 with TRBJ2-7; D may be TRBD1 (5 bases). The CDR3 contains 12 residues. Germline CDR1 SQVTM, CDR2 ANQGSEA. V was pared by 2 bases and J by 2 bases, with 7 bases between.